Presented here are 8 T cell receptor beta chains from one specimen sequenced in a study of cytomegalovirus exposure and HLA in healthy donors. The PCR contained 60 Vbeta and 13 Jbeta primers. Sequenced by immunoSEQ multiplex PCR; TCRdb stores in-frame clones only, minus some. The data show 220,000 or so clones, and the top ten clones hold around 1.1%. Sequenced input: PBMCs. These receptors were collected from a girl aged 2-15 years in good health and CMV-seropositive.

The chain's CDR3 is CASSEGDGYGYTF. In nucleotides, the CDR3 is TGTGCCAGCAGCGAGGGGGACGGCTATGGCTACACCTTC. The chain links TRBV6-4 to TRBJ1-2; D perhaps matches TRBD1 (6 bases). Germline V gene lookup returns CDR1 MRHNA and CDR2 SNTAGT. V was shortened by 6 bases and J by 4 bases, with 12 bases between the two germline ends. The CDR3 runs to 13 residues.

This rearrangement joins TRBV6-5 to TRBJ2-7; 8 nucleotides line up with TRBD2. V gave up 3 bases and J gave up 2 bases; unmatched junction bases: 6. Per germline, CDR1 MNHEY and CDR2 SVGAGI. This CDR3 contains 15 residues. CDR3 DNA sequence: TGTGCCAGCAGTTATTTTACGGGAGGGCCCTACGAGCAGTACTTC. It codes for CASSYFTGGPYEQYF.

The chain employs TRBV7-9 and TRBJ2-1; 8 bases line up with TRBD2. The CDR3 has 14 residues. Germline V CDR1 and CDR2: SEHNR, FQNEAQ (reference sequence). V shed 2 bases, J shed 8 bases, and the junction held 5 bases outside the gene matches. The DNA of the CDR3 is TGTGCCAGCAGCTTAAGCGAGCGGGAGTATGAGCAGTTCTTC. This codes for CASSLSEREYEQFF.

This chain joins TRBV20-1 and TRBJ2-7; no reliable D call. Germline loops: CDR1 DFQATT, CDR2 SNEGSKA (reference sequence). Trimming took off 5 bases at V and 3 bases at J, with 5 bases between the two ends. The CDR3 spans 10 residues. The CDR3 DNA is TGCAGTGCTCACAGCTACGAGCAGTACTTC. Residues: CSAHSYEQYF.

V is TRBV28 and J is TRBJ2-5; TRBD1 aligns across 7 bases. The germline V gene encodes CDR1 MDHEN and CDR2 SYDVKM. The CDR3 runs to 16 residues. The ends lost 4 bases at V and 2 bases at J; junction bases unmatched: 10. The CDR3 region is CASSSRRQGPQETQYF. The CDR3 DNA is TGTGCCAGCAGTTCACGCAGACAGGGTCCTCAAGAGACCCAGTACTTC.

In DNA form, the CDR3 reads TGTGCCAGCCAAGGAGCCGGGAGCCCCCCAGAGACCCAGTACTTC. Amino acids: CASQGAGSPPETQYF. V is TRBV2 and J is TRBJ2-5; D may be TRBD2 (6 bases). This CDR3 is 15 amino acids long. The germline gives CDR1 SNHLY, CDR2 FYNNEI. V lost 8 bases, J lost 4 bases, and 20 bases lay in between.

The chain joins TRBV11-2 to TRBJ2-7; weak D call: TRBD2 (6 bases). Trimming shortened V by 5 bases and J by 6 bases, and 11 bases separated the two germline ends. The length of the CDR3 is 12 residues. Germline V gene sequence: CDR1 SGHAT, CDR2 FQNNGV. CDR3 in DNA: TGTGCCAGCAGCCAGCGGGCTAGCGAGCAGTACTTC. This gives the protein CASSQRASEQYF.

The chain links TRBV7-9 to TRBJ2-7, with D maybe TRBD1 (5 bases). The CDR3 extends over 14 amino acids. The V gene lost 6 bases and the J gene lost 4 bases, with 16 bases spanning the gap. Germline CDR1 is SEHNR and CDR2 is FQNEAQ (reference sequence). CDR3 sequence (DNA): TGTGCCAGCAGTAAAGCACCGGCAGGGTACGAGCAGTACTTC. Residues: CASSKAPAGYEQYF.